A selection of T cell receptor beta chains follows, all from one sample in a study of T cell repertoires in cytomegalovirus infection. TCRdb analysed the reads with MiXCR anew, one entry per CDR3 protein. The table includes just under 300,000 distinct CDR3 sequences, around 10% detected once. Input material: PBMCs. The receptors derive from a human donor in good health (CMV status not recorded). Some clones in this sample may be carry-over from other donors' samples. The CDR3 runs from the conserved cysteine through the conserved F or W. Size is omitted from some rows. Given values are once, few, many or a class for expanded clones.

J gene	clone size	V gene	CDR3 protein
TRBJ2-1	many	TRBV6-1	CASSLARVSYNEQFF
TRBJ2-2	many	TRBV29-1	CSVDDNTGELFF
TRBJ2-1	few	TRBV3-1	CASSQGIAGGHRGSYNEQFF
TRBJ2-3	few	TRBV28	CASSTGTLTQYF
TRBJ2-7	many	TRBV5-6	CASSTLGLAPEYEQYF
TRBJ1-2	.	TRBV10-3	CAISLGETNYGYTF
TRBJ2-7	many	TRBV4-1	CASSQTPQLRDSTYEQYF
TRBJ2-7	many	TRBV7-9	CASSLGLNYEQYF
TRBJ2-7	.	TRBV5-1	CASSVGASYEQYF
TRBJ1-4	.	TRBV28	CASSLELDGRAINEKLFF
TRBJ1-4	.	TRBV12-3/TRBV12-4	CASSPNWASNEKLFF
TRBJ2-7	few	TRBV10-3	CAISGWDSYEQYF
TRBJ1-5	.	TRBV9	CASSSSPDRVRVRPQHF
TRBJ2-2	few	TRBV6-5	CASSYGTGASGELFF
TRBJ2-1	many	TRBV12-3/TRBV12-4	CASSSSGLSAEQFF
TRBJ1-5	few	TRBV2	CASSEGPYSNQPQHF
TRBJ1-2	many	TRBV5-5	CASSFRDRVTPNYGYTF
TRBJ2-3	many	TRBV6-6	CASRKQHASTDTQYF
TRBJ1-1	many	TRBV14	CASSLDRVFTEAFF
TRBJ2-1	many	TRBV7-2	CASSFRRSSYNEQFF
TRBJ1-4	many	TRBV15	CATSRGEGTANEKLFF
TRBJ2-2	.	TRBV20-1	CSARISGGGELFF
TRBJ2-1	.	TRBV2	CASSADRVGEQFF
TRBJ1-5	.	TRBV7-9	CASSPGSPSQPQHF
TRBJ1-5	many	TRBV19	CASSMTGGWGNQPQHF
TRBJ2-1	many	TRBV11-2	CASRPSSGGAKQFF
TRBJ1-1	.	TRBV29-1	CSVEDWGQGGTEAFF
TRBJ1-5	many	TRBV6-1	CATSGSRNQPQHF
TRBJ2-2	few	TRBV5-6	CASSRVGELFF
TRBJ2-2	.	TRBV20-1	CSARLAGPTGELFF
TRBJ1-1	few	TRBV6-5	CASSAQTGAMAFF
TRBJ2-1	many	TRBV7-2	CASSLAYEQFF
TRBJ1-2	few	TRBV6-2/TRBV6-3	CASSSRDRIYGYTF
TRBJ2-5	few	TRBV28	CASSRWTSGSETQYF
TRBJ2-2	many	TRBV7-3	CASSQQGTANTGELFF
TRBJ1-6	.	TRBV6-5	CASSYFGSNNSPLHF
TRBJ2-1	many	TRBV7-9	CASSFPRLAGNEQFF